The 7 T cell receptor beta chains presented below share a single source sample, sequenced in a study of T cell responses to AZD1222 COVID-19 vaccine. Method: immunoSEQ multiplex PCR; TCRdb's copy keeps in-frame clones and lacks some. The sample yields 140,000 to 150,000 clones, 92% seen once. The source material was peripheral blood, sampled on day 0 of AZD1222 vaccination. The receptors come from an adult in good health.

The CDR3 nucleotides are TGTGCTAGTGCCCTGGGACAGGCGAACGGCTACACCTTC. Translated, it gives CASALGQANGYTF. The V and J genes are TRBV12-5 and TRBJ1-2, with TRBD1 matching 8 bases. This CDR3 is 13 amino acids long. CDR1 and CDR2 from the germline V gene are LGHNT and FRNRAP. The V and J ends lost 7 bases and 8 bases, in that order; junction bases with no gene match: 9.

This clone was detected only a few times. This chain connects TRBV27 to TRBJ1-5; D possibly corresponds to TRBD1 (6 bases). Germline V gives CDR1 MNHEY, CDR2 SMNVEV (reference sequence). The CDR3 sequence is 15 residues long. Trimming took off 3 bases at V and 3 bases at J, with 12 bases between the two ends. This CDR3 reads CASSLTRGDNQPQHF. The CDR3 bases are TGTGCCAGCAGTTTGACCAGGGGTGACAATCAGCCCCAGCATTTT.

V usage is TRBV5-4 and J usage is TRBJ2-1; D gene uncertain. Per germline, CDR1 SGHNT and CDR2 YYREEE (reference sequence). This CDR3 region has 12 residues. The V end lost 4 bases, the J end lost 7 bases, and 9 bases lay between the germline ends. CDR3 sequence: CASSPGFNEQFF. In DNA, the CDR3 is TGTGCCAGCAGCCCAGGATTTAATGAGCAGTTCTTC.

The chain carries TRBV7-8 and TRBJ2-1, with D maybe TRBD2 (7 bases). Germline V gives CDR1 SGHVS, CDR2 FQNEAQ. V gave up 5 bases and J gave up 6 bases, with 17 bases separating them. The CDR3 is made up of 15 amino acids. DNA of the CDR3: TGTGCCAGCAGCCCCAAAAGGGGAGGGGGCAATGAGCAGTTCTTC. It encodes CASSPKRGGGNEQFF.

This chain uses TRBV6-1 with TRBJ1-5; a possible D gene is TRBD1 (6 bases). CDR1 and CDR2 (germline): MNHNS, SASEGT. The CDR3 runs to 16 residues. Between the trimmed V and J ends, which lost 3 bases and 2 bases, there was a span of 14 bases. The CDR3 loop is CASSDGRGVRNQPQHF. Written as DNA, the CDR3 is TGTGCCAGCAGTGATGGTAGGGGGGTTCGCAATCAGCCCCAGCATTTT.

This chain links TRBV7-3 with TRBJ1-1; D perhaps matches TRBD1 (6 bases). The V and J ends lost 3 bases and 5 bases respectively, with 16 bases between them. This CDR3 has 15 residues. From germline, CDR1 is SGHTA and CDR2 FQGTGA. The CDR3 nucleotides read TGTGCCAGCAGCTTGGCAGCGGGGGCTGGTACTGAAGCTTTCTTT. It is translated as CASSLAAGAGTEAFF.

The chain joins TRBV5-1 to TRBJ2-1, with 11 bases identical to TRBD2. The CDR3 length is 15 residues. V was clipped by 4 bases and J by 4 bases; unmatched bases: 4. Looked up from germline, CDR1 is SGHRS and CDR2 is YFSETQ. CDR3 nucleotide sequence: TGCGCCAGCAGCCAGGGGACTAGCGGATACAATGAGCAGTTCTTC. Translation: CASSQGTSGYNEQFF.